This TCR beta chain was found in a study of blood T cell repertoires in COVID-19. Looking at the study overall: The study drew acute and convalescent COVID-19 samples from the United States, Italy and Spain. PBMCs, B-cell-depleted T cells, or T cells were the source of the cDNA or gDNA that made up the material.

The method was immunoSEQ multiplex PCR; TCRdb's version includes in-frame clones alone and lacks a portion of them. The repertoire includes over 250,000 clones, 75% to 85% of them detected once, and approximately 5% sits in the top ten. Trimming removed 0 bases from V and 1 base from J, with 5 bases in between. The CDR3 is made up of 14 amino acids. Germline V gene data show CDR1 as SGHNT and CDR2 as YENEEA. The sample consisted of peripheral blood. The chain uses TRBV11-3 and TRBJ2-3; D is undetermined. The receptor comes from a middle-aged man with active or convalescent COVID-19. The CDR3 is CASSLEGGTDTQYF. The CDR3 DNA reads as TGTGCCAGCAGCTTAGAGGGCGGCACAGATACGCAGTATTTT.